The 26 T cell receptor beta chains reported below all come from one sample, sequenced in a study of blood T cell repertoires in COVID-19. TCRdb keeps only in-frame clones here, not all; method: immunoSEQ multiplex PCR. The data hold 150,000 to 200,000 clones, with roughly 90% observed a single time. Sequencing input: peripheral blood. The receptors originated from a man in his fifties or sixties with acute or convalescent COVID-19.

The rearrangement uses TRBV6-5 and TRBJ1-1; a possible D gene is TRBD1 (5 bases). Trimming took off 7 bases at V and 1 base at J, with 16 bases between the two ends. Germline V gene data show CDR1 as MNHEY and CDR2 as SVGAGI. The CDR3 is 15 amino acids. The CDR3: CASTLGGTGNTEAFF. The CDR3 DNA reads as TGTGCCAGCACCCTCGGAGGGACCGGGAACACTGAAGCTTTCTTT.

V usage is TRBV7-2 and J usage is TRBJ2-2; 10 bases align to TRBD2. The CDR3 spans 15 residues. CDR1 SGHTA and CDR2 FQGNSA come from the germline V gene. The J segment lost 7 bases and the V segment lost 2 bases, leaving 4 bases of the junction unmatched. The CDR3 loop is CASSLSGGVGGELFF. Written as DNA, the CDR3 is TGTGCCAGCAGCTTAAGCGGGGGGGTCGGCGGGGAGCTGTTTTTT.

The chain carries TRBV18 and TRBJ1-4; possibly TRBD1 for D (5 bases). The CDR3 is made up of 18 amino acids. Germline V lookup: CDR1 KGHSH, CDR2 LQKENI. Trimming removed 1 base from V and 7 bases from J, with 22 bases in between. For the CDR3, the DNA is TGTGCCAGCTCACCACTCTCACGCTCGACAGCTATATCTGAAAAACTGTTTTTT. Protein product: CASSPLSRSTAISEKLFF.

The chain combines TRBV7-9 with TRBJ2-3; a possible D gene is TRBD2 (8 bases). This CDR3 region has 16 residues. CDR1 and CDR2 (germline): SEHNR, FQNEAQ (reference sequence). Between the trimmed V and J ends, which lost 4 bases and 4 bases, there was a span of 18 bases. The DNA for the CDR3 is TGTGCCAGCAGCTGGCGGGGGGACAGCGAGGCAGATACGCAGTATTTT. Translation gives CASSWRGDSEADTQYF.

The V and J genes are TRBV9 and TRBJ1-3; D uncertain. CDR3 length: 15 residues. Germline values: CDR1 SGDLS, CDR2 YYNGEE. V was trimmed by 0 bases and J by 0 bases, leaving 7 bases between them. This CDR3 reads CASSVGTASGNTIYF. As DNA, the CDR3 is TGTGCCAGCAGCGTAGGCACAGCCTCTGGAAACACCATATATTTT.

This chain uses TRBV9 with TRBJ1-2; 8 bases agree with TRBD1. The CDR3 consists of 18 residues. Germline lookup yields CDR1 SGDLS and CDR2 YYNGEE. V trimming: 1 base; J trimming: 4 bases; junction bases outside the gene matches: 15. In nucleotides, the CDR3 is TGTGCCAGCAGCGTACAGACAGACAGGGGCTTAGGAGGCTATGGCTACACCTTC. Protein sequence: CASSVQTDRGLGGYGYTF.

This clone was observed a few times. The chain recombines TRBV7-9 with TRBJ2-6; TRBD2 agrees at 10 bases. Germline trimming cut 2 bases from V and 5 bases from J; bases unmatched to any gene: 6. Germline V CDR1 and CDR2: SEHNR, FQNEAQ (reference sequence). The CDR3 runs to 17 residues. The CDR3 nucleotides read TGTGCCAGCAGCTTACAACTAGCGGGGCCTCGGGCCAACGTCCTGACTTTC. This codes for CASSLQLAGPRANVLTF.

This chain links TRBV4-3 with TRBJ2-1, with D possibly matching TRBD1 (6 bases). Germline V gene data show CDR1 as LGHNA and CDR2 as YSLEER. Trimming removed 1 base from V and 4 bases from J, with 8 bases in between. The CDR3 spans 14 residues. The CDR3 loop is CASSQGGPYNEQFF. The CDR3 bases are TGCGCCAGCAGCCAAGGGGGGCCGTACAATGAGCAGTTCTTC.

This chain joins TRBV6-1 and TRBJ1-1; D is possibly TRBD1 (6 bases). The CDR3 is made up of 14 amino acids. Germline V gene lookup returns CDR1 MNHNS and CDR2 SASEGT. Between the trimmed V and J ends, which lost 3 bases and 3 bases, there was a span of 11 bases. This chain's CDR3 is CASSDTRGYTEAFF. In DNA, the CDR3 is TGTGCCAGCAGTGATACAAGGGGGTACACTGAAGCTTTCTTT.

This clone was found once. The V call is TRBV20-1, the J call TRBJ1-4; 11 bases are shared with TRBD1. The CDR3 has 18 amino acids. Germline V gives CDR1 DFQATT, CDR2 SNEGSKA (reference sequence). V lost 3 bases, J lost 3 bases, and 12 bases stayed unmatched. CDR3 in DNA: TGCAGTGCTAGTCCAAACCCGGGACAGGGGGTGGCTAATGAAAAACTGTTTTTT. Its translation: CSASPNPGQGVANEKLFF.

The V and J genes are TRBV27 and TRBJ1-5; possible D gene TRBD1, 6 bases. V was pared by 5 bases and J by 1 base, with 12 bases between. This CDR3 spans 15 amino acids. CDR1 and CDR2 (germline): MNHEY, SMNVEV (reference sequence). In DNA, the CDR3 is TGTGCCAGCAGTCTCGGGCAGGGGAGCAATCAGCCCCAGCATTTT. Protein sequence: CASSLGQGSNQPQHF.

The rearrangement links TRBV6-5 to TRBJ1-6; 9 bases map to TRBD1. The CDR3 contains 14 residues. Unmatched junction bases numbered 3, after V lost 5 bases and J lost 7 bases. The germline CDR1 and CDR2 sequences are MNHEY and SVGAGI. The CDR3, as DNA: TGTGCCAGCAGTCCACAGGGGGCAAATTCACCCCTCCACTTT. Its protein is CASSPQGANSPLHF.

J is TRBJ2-3 and V is TRBV5-6; no definite D call. The CDR3 is 15 amino acids. Trimming removed 4 bases at V and 1 base at J, with 13 bases between. CDR1 and CDR2 (germline): SGHDT, YYEEEE. The DNA for the CDR3 is TGTGCCAGCAGCCTGGGCGGTATTCGCACAGATACGCAGTATTTT. It specifies CASSLGGIRTDTQYF.

This clone was counted only a few times. This chain uses TRBV4-1 with TRBJ1-2; D not resolved. Trimming cost V 1 base and J 0 bases, with 6 bases left between them. This CDR3 is 14 amino acids long. Per germline, CDR1 MGHRA and CDR2 YSYEKL. DNA for the CDR3: TGCGCCAGCAGCCAAGGGGGAGCTAACTATGGCTACACCTTC. Translation: CASSQGGANYGYTF.

J is TRBJ2-2 and V is TRBV9; D remains ambiguous. CDR3 length: 17 residues. The germline V gene encodes CDR1 SGDLS and CDR2 YYNGEE. The ends were cut back, 4 bases at V and 3 bases at J, with 19 bases in the middle. The DNA of the CDR3 is TGTGCCAGCAGCCCCCGACTCGACGTGAAAGACACCGGGGAGCTGTTTTTT. Translation: CASSPRLDVKDTGELFF. Filled out from reference TRBV9 and TRBJ2-2, the complete variable domain reads DSGVTQTPKHLITATGQRVTLRCSPRSGDLSVYWYQQSLDQGLQFLIQYYNGEERAKGNILERFSAQQFPDLHSELNLSSLELGDSALYFCASSPRLDVKDTGELFFGEGSRLTVL.

V gene TRBV7-6 combines with J gene TRBJ1-4; D perhaps matches TRBD1 (6 bases). The CDR3 runs 16 residues. The germline V and J ends were trimmed by 4 bases and 0 bases, with 12 bases remaining between them. The germline CDR1 and CDR2 sequences are SGHVS and FNYEAQ. The DNA of the CDR3 is TGTGCCAGCAGCTCGCCCTCAGGGGCAACTAATGAAAAACTGTTTTTT. Its protein product is CASSSPSGATNEKLFF.

J is TRBJ1-5 and V is TRBV6-6; maybe TRBD1 (6 bases). CDR3 size: 14 residues. Germline V gene sequence: CDR1 MNHNY, CDR2 SVGAGI (reference sequence). The V end was cut by 6 bases, the J end by 7 bases, with 16 bases between. CDR3 sequence reads: CASSPEGGRQPQHF. The CDR3 coding sequence is TGTGCCAGCAGCCCTGAGGGGGGGAGGCAGCCCCAGCATTTT.

The V gene is TRBV9, the J gene TRBJ2-3; 9 nucleotides line up with TRBD1. The CDR3 is made up of 15 amino acids. After removal of 2 bases from V and 4 bases from J, the junction contained 5 bases not matched to a gene. Germline V gives CDR1 SGDLS, CDR2 YYNGEE. The CDR3 here is CASSVTGQGSDTQYF. Here the CDR3 DNA reads TGTGCCAGCAGCGTCACCGGACAGGGGTCAGATACGCAGTATTTT.

This chain links TRBV4-2 with TRBJ1-1; D may be TRBD1 (5 bases). The CDR3 totals 15 residues. The germline CDR1 and CDR2 sequences are LGHNA and YNFKEQ. The ends were cut back, 4 bases at V and 2 bases at J, with 14 bases in the middle. The CDR3 sequence: CASSPGRGGNTEAFF. DNA for the CDR3: TGTGCCAGCAGCCCCGGTCGGGGGGGAAACACTGAAGCTTTCTTT.

J is TRBJ1-6 and V is TRBV7-9, with 8 bases lining up with TRBD1. The length of the CDR3 is 13 residues. The germline gives CDR1 SEHNR, CDR2 FQNEAQ (reference sequence). Trimming cost V 9 bases and J 7 bases; bases outside gene matches: 5. This CDR3 reads CASIGQGNSPLHF. The CDR3, as DNA: TGTGCCAGTATAGGACAGGGAAATTCACCCCTCCACTTT.

A single count supports this clone. The rearrangement uses TRBV6-6 and TRBJ2-3; no clear D. V was shortened by 1 base and J by 6 bases, with 5 bases between the two germline ends. Germline values: CDR1 MNHNY, CDR2 SVGAGI (reference sequence). The CDR3 is made up of 12 amino acids. This CDR3 is CASSYLADTQYF. CDR3 nucleotides: TGTGCCAGCAGTTACTTGGCCGATACGCAGTATTTT.

This sequence joins TRBV25-1 and TRBJ1-2; D remains unclear. The germline V and J ends were trimmed by 1 base and 8 bases, with 5 bases remaining between them. Germline CDR1 MGHDK, CDR2 SYGVNS. The CDR3 is 11 amino acids. The CDR3 nucleotides read TGTGCCAGCAGTGAATGGAGAGGCTACACCTTC. Encoded protein: CASSEWRGYTF.

This rearrangement joins TRBV6-1 to TRBJ2-2, with D hard to call. CDR1 and CDR2 (germline): MNHNS, SASEGT. The CDR3 length is 15 residues. Trimming took 3 bases from V and 4 from J, leaving 12 bases between them. CDR3 sequence reads: CASSEPTGSTGELFF. Written as DNA, the CDR3 is TGTGCCAGCAGTGAGCCGACTGGCTCCACCGGGGAGCTGTTTTTT.

This clone appeared a single time. V is TRBV5-6 and J is TRBJ1-2; TRBD1 is a possible D gene (6 bases). The germline V gene encodes CDR1 SGHDT and CDR2 YYEEEE. V was pared by 3 bases and J by 4 bases, with 16 bases between. This CDR3 contains 15 residues. The CDR3 sequence is CASSSPGGRAYGYTF. Written as DNA, the CDR3 is TGTGCCAGCAGCTCCCCCGGGGGGCGGGCCTATGGCTACACCTTC.

This clone was seen only a few times. The chain's CDR3 is CASRDTPNTEAFF. CDR3 nucleotides: TGTGCCAGCAGGGACACACCGAACACTGAAGCTTTCTTT. The chain joins TRBV6-6 to TRBJ1-1, with a tentative D call TRBD1 (5 bases). V was shortened by 6 bases and J by 1 base, with 9 bases between the two germline ends. Germline CDR1 and CDR2: MNHNY and SVGAGI (reference sequence). The length of the CDR3 is 13 residues.

The rearrangement links TRBV5-6 to TRBJ2-3, with 9 nucleotides matching TRBD1. This CDR3 spans 16 amino acids. Germline CDR1 is SGHDT and CDR2 is YYEEEE. V lost 1 base, J lost 2 bases, and 5 bases stayed unmatched. The CDR3 region has the DNA TGTGCCAGCAGCTTGTGGACAGGGGAGTACACAGATACGCAGTATTTT. It is translated as CASSLWTGEYTDTQYF.